This TCR beta chain stems from a study of metastatic and nonmetastatic thyroid tumors. Every patient underwent thyroid surgery untreated. TCRdb re-called clones via MiXCR from the PCR reads. The sample lists about 11,000 clones; around two fifths were seen once. The CDR3 contains 17 residues. The V gene's germline CDR1 is SNHLY and CDR2 FYNNEI. The J segment lost 0 bases and the V segment lost 2 bases, leaving 5 bases of the junction unmatched. The rearrangement joins TRBV2 to TRBJ2-2; TRBD2 aligns across 8 bases. The clonotype comes from a female donor with papillary thyroid cancer or a benign thyroid nodule (not recorded which). Some clones in this sample may be carry-over from other donors' samples. Sequencing used tumor tissue. The CDR3 reads CASSEPVAGTNTGELFF. The CDR3 DNA reads as TGTGCCAGCAGTGAACCCGTAGCGGGGACGAACACCGGGGAGCTGTTTTTT.